The 21 T cell receptor beta chains presented below share a single source sample, sequenced in a study of blood T cell repertoires in COVID-19. Only in-frame clones appear in the TCRdb table, and some are missing; sequencing was by immunoSEQ multiplex PCR. The data show roughly 400,000 clones, with roughly nine tenths seen just once and around 1.1% held by the top ten. The specimen sequenced was PBMCs or T cells enriched from blood (not recorded which). These receptors were taken from a man aged 30 to 45 who had recovered from COVID-19.

The chain couples TRBV28 to TRBJ2-1, with D perhaps TRBD1 (6 bases). Germline assignment: CDR1 MDHEN and CDR2 SYDVKM. The CDR3 runs 14 residues. V lost 7 bases, J lost 1 base, and 11 bases lay in between. CDR3 in DNA: TGTGCCAGCAAAACAGGGAGTTCCTACAATGAGCAGTTCTTC. This encodes CASKTGSSYNEQFF.

The chain links TRBV11-3 to TRBJ2-1, with TRBD2 matching 9 bases. Looked up from germline, CDR1 is SGHNT and CDR2 is YENEEA. V was pared by 1 base and J by 12 bases, with 13 bases of the junction left unmatched. The CDR3 contains 16 residues. The CDR3 DNA reads TGTGCCAGCAGCTTAGTAGGGCCGGGTAGCGGGAGTCGGCAGTTCTTC. It is translated as CASSLVGPGSGSRQFF. Variable domain in full (rest from reference TRBV11-3 and TRBJ2-1): EAGVVQSPRYKIIEKKQPVAFWCNPISGHNTLYWYLQNLGQGPELLIRYENEEAVDDSQLPKDRFSAERLKGVDSTLKIQPAELGDSAVYLCASSLVGPGSGSRQFFGPGTRLTVL.

This clone has a single count. The genes are TRBV7-9 and TRBJ2-5, with TRBD1 matching 11 bases. Germline CDR1 and CDR2: SEHNR and FQNEAQ (reference sequence). The ends lost 0 bases at V and 1 base at J; junction bases unmatched: 7. This CDR3 is 18 amino acids long. CDR3 in amino acids: CASSLALGQGAVQETQYF. The CDR3 bases are TGTGCCAGCAGCTTAGCGCTTGGACAGGGGGCAGTCCAAGAGACCCAGTACTTC.

The V and J genes are TRBV7-9 and TRBJ1-1; weak D call: TRBD1 (6 bases). V was trimmed by 5 bases and J by 0 bases, leaving 13 bases between them. The CDR3 spans 15 residues. Germline-derived CDR1 and CDR2 are SEHNR and FQNEAQ (reference sequence). The CDR3 loop reads CASSQNRVMNTEAFF. CDR3 DNA: TGTGCCAGCAGCCAAAACAGGGTTATGAACACTGAAGCTTTCTTT.

V is TRBV3-1 (or the pseudogene TRBV3-2) and J is TRBJ1-5; TRBD1 might be the D (5 bases). Germline assignment: CDR1 LGHDT and CDR2 YNNKEL (reference sequence). Between the trimmed V and J ends, which lost 1 base and 8 bases, there was a span of 12 bases. This CDR3 has 14 amino acids. CDR3 bases: TGTGCCAGCAGCCAAGTTAGCGGGGGTGAGCCCCAGCATTTT. This sequence encodes CASSQVSGGEPQHF.

The chain uses TRBV28 and TRBJ2-7; the D gene is possibly TRBD2 (6 bases). The V end was cut by 5 bases, the J end by 4 bases, with 27 bases between. Per germline, CDR1 MDHEN and CDR2 SYDVKM. This CDR3 has 18 residues. The CDR3 DNA reads as TGTGCCAGCAGTCAAAGCGGCTGGGGGGTAGGGAGTGTTTACGAGCAGTACTTC. The encoded protein is CASSQSGWGVGSVYEQYF.

The table lists this clone with a few counts. The chain links TRBV4-1 to TRBJ1-6, with D perhaps TRBD1 (6 bases). This CDR3 comprises 15 residues. The V and J ends lost 4 bases and 5 bases respectively, with 12 bases between them. Germline values: CDR1 MGHRA, CDR2 YSYEKL. CDR3 bases: TGCGCCAGCAGCCCTCCGGACAGAAATAATTCACCCCTCCACTTT. It translates to CASSPPDRNNSPLHF.

This sequence joins TRBV30 and TRBJ2-7; tentative D call: TRBD2 (6 bases). This CDR3 is built from 15 residues. Germline CDR1 is GTSNPN and CDR2 is SVGIG (reference sequence). The ends were cut back, 1 base at V and 2 bases at J, with 15 bases in the middle. CDR3 coding DNA: TGTGCCTGGAGTGACCCTACGGGAGCCCCCTACGAGCAGTACTTC. This translates into CAWSDPTGAPYEQYF.

This clone was found many times. V usage is TRBV4-1 and J usage is TRBJ1-2, with D uncertain. CDR3 size: 16 residues. Germline V gives CDR1 MGHRA, CDR2 YSYEKL. V dropped 0 bases and J dropped 1 base, with 12 bases sitting between them. The DNA of the CDR3 is TGCGCCAGCAGCCAAGACCCCTACCGGGGTAACTATGGCTACACCTTC. Translation gives CASSQDPYRGNYGYTF.

The chain couples TRBV30 to TRBJ2-7; 12 nucleotides align to TRBD2. Per germline, CDR1 GTSNPN and CDR2 SVGIG (reference sequence). The CDR3 is 15 residues long. The V gene end was trimmed by 4 bases and the J gene end by 5 bases; junction bases not matched to a gene: 9. The CDR3 loop reads CAWNKGLAGLDEQYF. The DNA of the CDR3 is TGTGCCTGGAACAAAGGACTAGCGGGATTGGACGAGCAGTACTTC. Combining the CDR3 with reference TRBV30 and TRBJ2-7 gives the whole variable domain SQTIHQWPATLVQPVGSPLSLECTVEGTSNPNLYWYRQAAGRGLQLLFYSVGIGQISSEVPQNLSASRPQDRQFILSSKKLLLSDSGFYLCAWNKGLAGLDEQYFGPGTRLTVT.

In its sample, this clone was seen a few times. The chain carries TRBV4-2 and TRBJ1-3; 10 bases agree with TRBD1. The CDR3 covers 14 residues. V was pared by 5 bases and J by 8 bases, with 6 bases of the junction left unmatched. Germline lookup yields CDR1 LGHNA and CDR2 YNFKEQ. CDR3 DNA: TGTGCCAGCAGCTTATCGGACAGGGGGGACACCATATATTTT. The encoded protein is CASSLSDRGDTIYF.

The J gene is TRBJ2-1, the V gene TRBV3-1 (or the pseudogene TRBV3-2); D is ambiguous. The CDR3 runs 13 residues. Per the germline V gene, CDR1 is LGHDT and CDR2 is YNNKEL (reference sequence). V dropped 0 bases and J dropped 7 bases, with 7 bases sitting between them. The DNA of the CDR3 is TGTGCCAGCAGCCAAGAACTGCTAAATGAGCAGTTCTTC. Amino acid sequence: CASSQELLNEQFF.

The chain uses TRBV3-1 (or the pseudogene TRBV3-2) and TRBJ2-1, with 10 bases lining up with TRBD1. Trimming removed 4 bases from V and 2 bases from J; junction bases left unmatched: 2. CDR1 and CDR2 from the germline V gene are LGHDT and YNNKEL (reference sequence). The CDR3 is 15 residues long. The CDR3 here is CASSLDRGPYNEQFF. The CDR3 DNA reads TGTGCCAGCAGCCTTGACAGGGGGCCCTACAATGAGCAGTTCTTC.

The chain carries TRBV7-9 and TRBJ2-7; 9 bases are shared with TRBD1. Trimming at V came to 3 bases and at J to 2 bases, leaving 11 bases not matched to a gene. The germline CDR1 and CDR2 sequences are SEHNR and FQNEAQ (reference sequence). This CDR3 spans 17 amino acids. CDR3 DNA: TGTGCCAGCAGCTTTGTCAACGGGGACAGGGACCCCTACGAGCAGTACTTC. Its protein is CASSFVNGDRDPYEQYF.

This clone showed up just a few times. This chain uses TRBV28 with TRBJ1-5, with TRBD1 identical over 7 bases. The germline gives CDR1 MDHEN, CDR2 SYDVKM. The junction had 11 bases not matched to a gene; V was cut back by 6 bases and J by 6 bases. CDR3 length: 15 residues. CDR3 DNA: TGTGCCAGCAGCCCGACGACAGGGAACGGTCAGCCCCAGCATTTT. Translated: CASSPTTGNGQPQHF.

The CDR3 loop is CASSPAEQPQHF. CDR3 sequence (DNA): TGTGCCAGCAGTCCAGCGGAACAGCCCCAGCATTTT. The genes are TRBV6-5 and TRBJ1-5, with D hard to call. Trimming took off 5 bases at V and 7 bases at J, with 9 bases between the two ends. The V gene's germline CDR1 is MNHEY and CDR2 SVGAGI. This CDR3 has 12 residues.

V and J are TRBV10-1 and TRBJ1-1; 7 bases match TRBD1. Unmatched junction bases numbered 5, after V lost 0 bases and J lost 4 bases. The V gene's germline CDR1 is WNHNN and CDR2 SYGVQD (reference sequence). The CDR3 is 15 amino acids. CDR3 sequence (DNA): TGCGCCAGCAGTGAGTCAGGGGGCGCGAGCACTGAAGCTTTCTTT. It yields the protein CASSESGGASTEAFF.

The V call is TRBV5-1, the J call TRBJ2-7; 7 nucleotides line up with TRBD2. J was trimmed by 4 bases and V by 2 bases; bases with no gene match: 6. The germline V gene encodes CDR1 SGHRS and CDR2 YFSETQ. This CDR3 has 14 residues. The CDR3 is CASSLSGGSYEQYF. The CDR3, as DNA: TGCGCCAGCAGCTTATCGGGGGGAAGTTACGAGCAGTACTTC.

The V call is TRBV2, the J call TRBJ1-2; D remains ambiguous. Germline assignment: CDR1 SNHLY and CDR2 FYNNEI. This CDR3 contains 11 residues. Trimming removed 8 bases from V and 8 bases from J, with 12 bases in between. The CDR3 protein is CASGGQLGYTF. Here the CDR3 DNA reads TGTGCCAGCGGCGGGCAGCTCGGCTACACCTTC. The variable domain in full, with the rest retrieved from reference TRBV2 and TRBJ1-2, is EPEVTQTPSHQVTQMGQEVILRCVPISNHLYFYWYRQILGQKVEFLVSFYNNEISEKSEIFDDQFSVERPDGSNFTLKIRSTKLEDSAMYFCASGGQLGYTFGSGTRLTVV.

V and J are TRBV11-2 and TRBJ1-6; D is possibly TRBD1 (6 bases). The V and J ends lost 5 bases and 8 bases respectively, with 16 bases between them. Germline V CDR1 and CDR2: SGHAT, FQNNGV. The CDR3 is made up of 15 amino acids. The CDR3 DNA reads TGTGCCAGCAGCAGCCGACAGGACCTTTATTCACCCCTCCACTTT. Protein product: CASSSRQDLYSPLHF.

The V gene is TRBV5-1, the J gene TRBJ1-2; D call uncertain. V lost 3 bases to trimming and J lost 2 bases, with 11 bases between them. The CDR3 extends over 14 amino acids. Per germline, CDR1 SGHRS and CDR2 YFSETQ. CDR3 nucleotide sequence: TGCGCCAGCAGCTCCCCCAGTTTGAACTATGGCTACACCTTC. Its protein is CASSSPSLNYGYTF. Together with reference TRBV5-1 and TRBJ1-2, the CDR3 gives the full variable domain: KAGVTQTPRYLIKTRGQQVTLSCSPISGHRSVSWYQQTPGQGLQFLFEYFSETQRNKGNFPGRFSGRQFSNSRSEMNVSTLELGDSALYLCASSSPSLNYGYTFGSGTRLTVV.